The sequence of this TCR beta chain was determined in a study of blood T cell repertoires in COVID-19. Study-wide background: There were acute and convalescent COVID-19 samples, and they came from the United States, Italy and Spain.

Profiled with immunoSEQ multiplex PCR; TCRdb holds only in-frame clones, not every one. The top ten hold less than 10% of the sample, which has some 150,000 clones, more than 75% seen once. CDR1 and CDR2 from the germline V gene are LGHDT and YNNKEL (reference sequence). CDR3 length: 12 residues. Trimming pared 3 bases from V and 4 bases from J, leaving 7 bases between. The sequence came from a woman in her 50s with active or convalescent COVID-19. The genes are TRBV3-1 (or the pseudogene TRBV3-2) and TRBJ2-7; TRBD2 is a possible D gene (5 bases). Sequencing input: peripheral blood. The CDR3 DNA follows: TGTGCCAGCAGCCATGCGGGTTACGAGCAGTACTTC. It translates to CASSHAGYEQYF.